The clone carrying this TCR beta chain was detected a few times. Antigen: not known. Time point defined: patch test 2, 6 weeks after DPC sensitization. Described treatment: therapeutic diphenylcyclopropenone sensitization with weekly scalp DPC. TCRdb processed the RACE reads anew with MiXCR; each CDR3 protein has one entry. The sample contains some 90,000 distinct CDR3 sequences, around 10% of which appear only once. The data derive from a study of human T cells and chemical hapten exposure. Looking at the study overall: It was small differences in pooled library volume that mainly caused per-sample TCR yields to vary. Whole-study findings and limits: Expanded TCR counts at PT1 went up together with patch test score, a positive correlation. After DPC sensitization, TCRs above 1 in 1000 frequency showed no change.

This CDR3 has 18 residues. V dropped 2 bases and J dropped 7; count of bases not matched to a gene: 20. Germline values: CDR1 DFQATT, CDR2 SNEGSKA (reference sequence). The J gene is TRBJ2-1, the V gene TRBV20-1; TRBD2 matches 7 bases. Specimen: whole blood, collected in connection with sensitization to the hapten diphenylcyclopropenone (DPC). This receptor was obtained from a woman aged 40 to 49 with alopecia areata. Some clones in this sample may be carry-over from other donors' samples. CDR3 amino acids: CSARLLGASGGPLNEQFF. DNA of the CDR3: TGCAGTGCTAGACTTTTAGGGGCTAGCGGTGGCCCCCTAAATGAGCAGTTCTTC.